The clone carrying this T cell receptor (beta chain) was counted a single time. The antigen is unknown. The data stem from a study of T cell responses to AZD1222 COVID-19 vaccine. Only in-frame clones appear in the TCRdb table, and some are missing; sequencing was by immunoSEQ multiplex PCR. Here the sample spans 95,000 to 100,000 clones, approximately 88% being singletons. Study-level results: Among those given AZD1222, only five or six were seropositive at baseline. Vaccine-associated CD4 TCRs spanned spike, dominant at 160-218 and 743-854.

The CDR3 totals 13 residues. CDR1 and CDR2 from the germline V gene are SGHAT and FQNNGV. V was shortened by 1 base and J by 5 bases, with 9 bases between the two germline ends. The sequencing used peripheral blood, collected 28 days after the second AZD1222 dose. This sequence originates from an adult who received the AZD1222 COVID-19 vaccine. The chain links TRBV11-2 to TRBJ2-7; D is perhaps TRBD1 (6 bases). CDR3 sequence reads: CASSLGGLNEQYF. The CDR3 DNA sequence: TGTGCCAGCAGCTTAGGGGGGCTCAACGAGCAGTACTTC.